Detailed here is one T cell receptor (beta chain). Its antigen is not known. This specimen belongs to a study of T cells in tuberculosis. Study context: CD1B tetramers identified T cells specific for mycobacterial lipid GMM.

Assay: immunoSEQ multiplex PCR; the TCRdb copy retains only in-frame clones and omits some. The sample shows around 30,000 clones, more than 85% of them seen only once. General study findings and limits: Active tuberculosis alpha repertoires lay closer to GMM-specific TCRs than controls'.

Each donor contributed around 100,000 T cells on average, unsorted. The CDR3 runs to 14 residues. The V end lost 6 bases, the J end lost 0 bases, and 9 bases lay between the germline ends. Germline CDR1 reads KGHSH; CDR2 reads LQKENI. The gene calls are TRBV18 and TRBJ1-3; D might be TRBD1 (6 bases). The sequence was collected from a donor aged 10-29 years with latent tuberculosis or without tuberculosis infection. Source material: PBMCs. The CDR3: CASSEGGSGNTIYF. The CDR3 DNA reads as TGTGCCAGCTCGGAAGGGGGCTCTGGAAACACCATATATTTT.